This TCR beta chain was profiled in a study of cytomegalovirus exposure and HLA in healthy donors. Study-level information: An early release of data contained approximately 85 million unique TCRs, which came from HLA-typed donors. Study-wide points: V- and J-gene trimming of TCR beta was linked (in a later analysis) to a missense DCLRE1C variant.

This clone was detected a few times. The antigen is not known. PCR involved 60 Vbeta and 13 Jbeta primers. TCRdb keeps only in-frame clones here, not all; method: immunoSEQ multiplex PCR. Among about 130,000 clones listed, over 65% were seen once. Germline V gene sequence: CDR1 SGHRS, CDR2 YFSETQ. V was shortened by 3 bases and J by 4 bases, with 5 bases between the two germline ends. This CDR3 comprises 11 residues. Sequenced material: PBMCs. This clonotype was sampled from a man between 40 and 49 years old in good health and CMV-seronegative. V usage is TRBV5-1 and J usage is TRBJ2-7; no firm D call. The CDR3 loop reads CASSSLYEQYF. The DNA for the CDR3 is TGCGCCAGCAGCTCCCTATACGAGCAGTACTTC.